Each of the 5 T cell receptor beta chains below was sequenced from the same sample in a study of blood T cell repertoires in COVID-19. The method was immunoSEQ multiplex PCR; TCRdb's version includes in-frame clones alone and lacks a portion of them. This table has 120,000 to 150,000 clones, roughly 90% appearing once. Sequenced input: PBMCs or T cells enriched from blood (not recorded which). These receptor sequences come from a woman in her forties who had been exposed to COVID-19.

J is TRBJ2-1 and V is TRBV10-3, with TRBD2 matching 8 bases. CDR1 and CDR2 (germline): ENHRY, SYGVKD. There are 14 residues in the CDR3. Trimming removed 4 bases from V and 2 bases from J; junction bases left unmatched: 1. This chain's CDR3 is CAISASGPYNEQFF. CDR3 DNA: TGTGCCATCAGTGCTAGCGGGCCCTACAATGAGCAGTTCTTC.

J is TRBJ2-1 and V is TRBV7-9, with 9 bases lining up with TRBD2. V dropped 7 bases and J dropped 9; count of bases not matched to a gene: 13. The CDR3 is 15 amino acids. Germline V lookup: CDR1 SEHNR, CDR2 FQNEAQ (reference sequence). The CDR3 protein is CASTTRGGGAIEQFF. The DNA of the CDR3 is TGTGCCAGCACCACGCGGGGCGGGGGGGCCATTGAGCAGTTCTTC.

V gene TRBV7-2 combines with J gene TRBJ1-1, with D uncertain. The CDR3 loop spans 13 amino acids. Germline CDR1 and CDR2: SGHTA and FQGNSA. Trimming left V 4 bases short and J 4 bases short, with 10 bases between. Here the CDR3 reads CASSSQVLTEAFF. In DNA form, the CDR3 reads TGTGCCAGCAGCTCTCAGGTACTCACTGAAGCTTTCTTT. The whole variable domain, filled in from reference TRBV7-2 and TRBJ1-1, reads GAGVSQSPSNKVTEKGKDVELRCDPISGHTALYWYRQSLGQGLEFLIYFQGNSAPDKSGLPSDRFSAERTGGSVSTLTIQRTQQEDSAVYLCASSSQVLTEAFFGQGTRLTVV.

V is TRBV19 and J is TRBJ1-1, with 7 bases identical to TRBD1. The V segment lost 3 bases and the J segment 6 bases; nucleotides outside the gene matches: 4. This CDR3 has 13 amino acids. Germline-derived CDR1 and CDR2 are LNHDA and SQIVND (reference sequence). The DNA for the CDR3 is TGTGCCAGTAGTATTGGGACAGCTGCTGAAGCTTTCTTT. This gives the protein CASSIGTAAEAFF.

V usage is TRBV28 and J usage is TRBJ1-4; D might be TRBD1 (5 bases). Germline-derived CDR1 and CDR2 are MDHEN and SYDVKM. The V end lost 1 base, the J end lost 7 bases, and 13 bases lay between the germline ends. The CDR3 sequence is 15 residues long. CDR3 bases: TGTGCCAGCAGTTTATTCGGCCAGGGCGGTGAAAAACTGTTTTTT. Translated: CASSLFGQGGEKLFF.